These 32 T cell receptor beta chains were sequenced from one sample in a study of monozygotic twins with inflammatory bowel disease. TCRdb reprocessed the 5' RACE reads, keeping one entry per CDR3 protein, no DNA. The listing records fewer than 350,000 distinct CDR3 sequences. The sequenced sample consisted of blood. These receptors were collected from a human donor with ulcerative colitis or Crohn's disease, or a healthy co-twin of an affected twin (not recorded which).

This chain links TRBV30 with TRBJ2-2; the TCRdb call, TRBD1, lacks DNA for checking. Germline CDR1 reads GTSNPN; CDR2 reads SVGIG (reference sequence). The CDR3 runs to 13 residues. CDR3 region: CASQGISTGELFF.

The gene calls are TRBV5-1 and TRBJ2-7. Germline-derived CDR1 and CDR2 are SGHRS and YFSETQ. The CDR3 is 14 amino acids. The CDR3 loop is CASSPDRGSYEQYF.

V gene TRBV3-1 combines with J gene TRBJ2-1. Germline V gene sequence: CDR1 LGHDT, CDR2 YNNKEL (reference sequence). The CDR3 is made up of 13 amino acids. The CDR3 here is CASSPTSYNEQFF.

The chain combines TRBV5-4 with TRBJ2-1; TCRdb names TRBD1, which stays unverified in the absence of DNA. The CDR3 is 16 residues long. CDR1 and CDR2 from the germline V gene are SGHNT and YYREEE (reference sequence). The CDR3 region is CASSTRTGRFYNEQFF.

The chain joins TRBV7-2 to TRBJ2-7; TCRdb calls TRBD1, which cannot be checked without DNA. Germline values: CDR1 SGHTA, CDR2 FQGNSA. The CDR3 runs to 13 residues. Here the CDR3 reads CASSLVPGGEQYF. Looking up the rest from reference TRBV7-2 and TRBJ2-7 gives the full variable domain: GAGVSQSPSNKVTEKGKDVELRCDPISGHTALYWYRQSLGQGLEFLIYFQGNSAPDKSGLPSDRFSAERTGGSVSTLTIQRTQQEDSAVYLCASSLVPGGEQYFGPGTRLTVT.

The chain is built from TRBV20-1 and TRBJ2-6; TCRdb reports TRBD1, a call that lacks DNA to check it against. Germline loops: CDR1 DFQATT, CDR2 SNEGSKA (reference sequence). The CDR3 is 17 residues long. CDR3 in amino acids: CSVITGFGAVGANVLTF.

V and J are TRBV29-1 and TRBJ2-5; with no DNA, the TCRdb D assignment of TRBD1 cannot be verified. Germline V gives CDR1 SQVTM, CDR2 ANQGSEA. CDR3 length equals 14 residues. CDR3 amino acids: CSAGGGQTQETQYF.

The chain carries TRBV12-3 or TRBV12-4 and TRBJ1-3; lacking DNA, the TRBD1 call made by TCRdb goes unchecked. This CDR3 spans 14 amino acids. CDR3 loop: CASTLRGLGNTIYF.

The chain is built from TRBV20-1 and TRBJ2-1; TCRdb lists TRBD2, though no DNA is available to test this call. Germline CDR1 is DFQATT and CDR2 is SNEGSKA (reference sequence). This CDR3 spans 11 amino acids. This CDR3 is CSRTTSTEQFF.

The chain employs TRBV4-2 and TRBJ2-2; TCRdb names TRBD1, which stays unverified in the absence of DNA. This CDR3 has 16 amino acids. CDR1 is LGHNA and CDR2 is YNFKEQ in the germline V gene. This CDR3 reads CASSQGLKGGTGELFF.

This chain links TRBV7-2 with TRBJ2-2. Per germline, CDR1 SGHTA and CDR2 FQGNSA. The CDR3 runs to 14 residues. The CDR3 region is CASSLATNTGELFF. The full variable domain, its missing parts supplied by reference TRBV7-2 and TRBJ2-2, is GAGVSQSPSNKVTEKGKDVELRCDPISGHTALYWYRQSLGQGLEFLIYFQGNSAPDKSGLPSDRFSAERTGGSVSTLTIQRTQQEDSAVYLCASSLATNTGELFFGEGSRLTVL.

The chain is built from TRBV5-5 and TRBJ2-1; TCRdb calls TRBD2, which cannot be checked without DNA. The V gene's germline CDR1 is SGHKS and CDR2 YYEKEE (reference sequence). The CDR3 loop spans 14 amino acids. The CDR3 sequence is CASSLLAGYNEQFF. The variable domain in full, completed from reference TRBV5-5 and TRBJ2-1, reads DAGVTQSPTHLIKTRGQQVTLRCSPISGHKSVSWYQQVLGQGPQFIFQYYEKEERGRGNFPDRFSARQFPNYSSELNVNALLLGDSALYLCASSLLAGYNEQFFGPGTRLTVL.

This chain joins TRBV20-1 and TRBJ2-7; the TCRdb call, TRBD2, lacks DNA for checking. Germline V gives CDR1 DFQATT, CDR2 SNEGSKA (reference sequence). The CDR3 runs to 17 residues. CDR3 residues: CSASHLPGGPRFYEQYF.

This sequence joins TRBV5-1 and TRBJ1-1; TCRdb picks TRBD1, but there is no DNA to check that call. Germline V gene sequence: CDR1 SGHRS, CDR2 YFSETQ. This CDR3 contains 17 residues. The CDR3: CASSTGQGAVLNTEAFF.

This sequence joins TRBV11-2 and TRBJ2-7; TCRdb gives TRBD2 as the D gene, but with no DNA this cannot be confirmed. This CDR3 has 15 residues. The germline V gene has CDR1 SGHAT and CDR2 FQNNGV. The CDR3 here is CASSLGSGGGYEQYF.

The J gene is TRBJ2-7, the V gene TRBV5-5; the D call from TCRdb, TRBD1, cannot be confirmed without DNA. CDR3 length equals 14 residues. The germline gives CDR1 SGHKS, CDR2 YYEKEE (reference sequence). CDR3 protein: CASSPSSGPYEQYF.

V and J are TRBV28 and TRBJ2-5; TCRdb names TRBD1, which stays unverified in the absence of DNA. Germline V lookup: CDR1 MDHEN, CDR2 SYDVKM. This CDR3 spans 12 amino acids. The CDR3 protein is CVSGSPRETQYF.

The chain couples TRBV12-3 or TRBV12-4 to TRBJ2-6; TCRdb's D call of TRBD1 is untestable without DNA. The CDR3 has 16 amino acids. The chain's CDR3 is CASKPDSTSGANVLTF.

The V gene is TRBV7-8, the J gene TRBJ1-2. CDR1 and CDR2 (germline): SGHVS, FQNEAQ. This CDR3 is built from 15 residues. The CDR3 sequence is CASNKDGPATYGYTF.

The CDR3 region is CASSEQGAGNQPQHF. This rearrangement joins TRBV5-1 to TRBJ1-5; TCRdb designates TRBD1, a call that cannot be tested without DNA. The CDR3 sequence is 15 residues long. Germline values: CDR1 SGHRS, CDR2 YFSETQ.

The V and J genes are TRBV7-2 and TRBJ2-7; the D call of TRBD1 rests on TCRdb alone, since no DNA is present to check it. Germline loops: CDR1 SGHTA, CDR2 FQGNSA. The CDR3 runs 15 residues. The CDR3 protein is CASSSWWGHSYEQYF. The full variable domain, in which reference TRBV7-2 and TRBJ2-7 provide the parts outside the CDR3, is GAGVSQSPSNKVTEKGKDVELRCDPISGHTALYWYRQSLGQGLEFLIYFQGNSAPDKSGLPSDRFSAERTGGSVSTLTIQRTQQEDSAVYLCASSSWWGHSYEQYFGPGTRLTVT.

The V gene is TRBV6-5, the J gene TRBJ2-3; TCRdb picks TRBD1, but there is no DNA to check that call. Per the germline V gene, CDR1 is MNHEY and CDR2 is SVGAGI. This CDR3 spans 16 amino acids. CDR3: CASRPGQGSLTDTQYF.

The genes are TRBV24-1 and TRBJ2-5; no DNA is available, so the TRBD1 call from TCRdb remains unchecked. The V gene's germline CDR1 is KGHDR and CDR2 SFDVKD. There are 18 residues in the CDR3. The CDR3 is CATAAGGFDSLHQETQYF.

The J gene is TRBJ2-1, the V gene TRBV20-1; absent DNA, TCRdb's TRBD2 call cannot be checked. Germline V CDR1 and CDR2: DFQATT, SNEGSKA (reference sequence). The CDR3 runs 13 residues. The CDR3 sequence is CSAPPGAYNEQFF.

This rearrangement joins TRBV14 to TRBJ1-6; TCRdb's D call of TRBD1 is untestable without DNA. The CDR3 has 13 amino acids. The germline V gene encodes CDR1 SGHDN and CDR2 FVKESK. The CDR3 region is CASSQRRGSPLHF.

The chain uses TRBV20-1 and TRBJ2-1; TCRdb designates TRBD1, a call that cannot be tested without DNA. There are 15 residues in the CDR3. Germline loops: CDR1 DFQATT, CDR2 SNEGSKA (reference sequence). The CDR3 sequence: CSAPRQGASYNEQFF.

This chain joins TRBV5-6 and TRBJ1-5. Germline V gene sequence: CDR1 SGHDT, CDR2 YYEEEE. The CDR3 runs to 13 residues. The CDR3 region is CASSLGGLQPQHF.

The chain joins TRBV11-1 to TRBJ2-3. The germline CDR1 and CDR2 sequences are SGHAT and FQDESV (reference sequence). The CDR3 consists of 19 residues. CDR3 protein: CASSLAQTSYFTSTDTQYF.

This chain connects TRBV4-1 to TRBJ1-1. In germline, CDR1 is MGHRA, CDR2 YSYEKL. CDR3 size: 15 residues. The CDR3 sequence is CASSQDGKSYTEAIF.

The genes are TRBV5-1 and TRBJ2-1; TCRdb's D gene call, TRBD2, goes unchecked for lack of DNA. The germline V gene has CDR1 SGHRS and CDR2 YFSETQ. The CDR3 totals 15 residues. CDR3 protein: CASSWEREGWDEQFF.

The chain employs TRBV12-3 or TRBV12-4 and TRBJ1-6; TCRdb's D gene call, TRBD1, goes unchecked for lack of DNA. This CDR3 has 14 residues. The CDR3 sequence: CASSLRQNNSPLHF.

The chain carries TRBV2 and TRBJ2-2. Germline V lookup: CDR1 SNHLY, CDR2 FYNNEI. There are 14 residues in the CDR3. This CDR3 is CASSVRADTGELFF.